This is a list of T cell receptor beta chains from one sample in a study of T cell changes during pregnancy in multiple sclerosis. This table comes from immunoSEQ multiplex PCR, and its TCRdb copy is limited to in-frame clones, with some not included. The sample lists some 99,000 clones, approximately 90% occurring once. Sequenced here: peripheral blood, sampled after pregnancy. Receptors were obtained from a female donor in good health, enrolled as a control in a pregnancy study. The CDR3 runs from the conserved cysteine through the conserved F or W. A D gene is named only where the DNA matches it firmly. The size field is filled for only some rows; it gives once, few, many or a size class.

j_gene | abundance | d_gene | v_gene | CDR3aa | CDR3nt
TRBJ2-7 | - | TRBD2 | TRBV5-6 | CASSLAVGAGGQDGEQYF | TGTGCCAGCAGCTTGGCCGTAGGGGCGGGGGGGCAAGACGGCGAGCAGTACTTC
TRBJ2-7 | - | - | TRBV11-2 | CASSLASGEQYF | TGTGCCAGCAGCTTAGCCAGCGGAGAGCAGTACTTC
TRBJ1-3 | - | - | TRBV6-5 | CASSLSTTGYSNTIYF | TGTGCCAGCAGTTTATCCACGACAGGATATTCTAACACCATATATTTT
TRBJ1-2 | - | - | TRBV28 | CASSLDDSENYGYTF | TGTGCCAGCAGTTTAGATGACAGCGAAAACTATGGCTACACCTTC
TRBJ2-1 | few | - | TRBV9 | CASSPDPGNEQFF | TGTGCCAGCAGCCCCGACCCGGGCAATGAGCAGTTCTTC
TRBJ2-5 | - | TRBD1 | TRBV6-1 | CASSDLSGGGETQYF | TGTGCCAGCAGTGACCTCTCAGGGGGCGGAGAGACCCAATACTTC
TRBJ1-4 | - | TRBD1 | TRBV7-2 | CASSRTTGRQGSEKLFF | TGTGCCAGCAGCCGAACTACCGGGCGACAGGGAAGTGAAAAACTGTTTTTT
TRBJ2-7 | - | TRBD2 | TRBV29-1 | CSVGPAGVIEQYF | TGCAGCGTGGGTCCAGCGGGAGTGATCGAGCAGTACTTC
TRBJ1-4 | - | TRBD1 | TRBV27 | CASSLQTGANEKLFF | TGTGCCAGCAGTCTACAGACAGGGGCTAATGAAAAACTGTTTTTT
TRBJ2-7 | - | - | TRBV27 | CASSYSGGSYEQYF | TGTGCCAGCAGTTACAGCGGAGGCTCCTACGAGCAGTACTTC
TRBJ2-7 | - | - | TRBV18 | CASSPFTSASSYEQYF | TGTGCCAGCTCACCATTCACGTCAGCGTCCTCCTACGAGCAGTACTTC
TRBJ2-5 | - | - | TRBV7-2 | CASSPTGPAETQYF | TGTGCCAGCAGCCCGACTGGCCCCGCAGAGACCCAGTACTTC
TRBJ2-7 | - | TRBD2 | TRBV10-1 | CASSEIAGGNYEQYF | TGCGCCAGCAGTGAGATAGCGGGGGGCAACTACGAGCAGTACTTC
TRBJ1-4 | - | - | TRBV18 | CASSPRTATNEKLFF | TGTGCCAGCTCACCCCGGACAGCAACTAATGAAAAACTGTTTTTT
TRBJ1-2 | - | TRBD1 | TRBV5-1 | CASSLVGSPGQGAHGYTF | TGCGCCAGCAGCTTGGTTGGCTCACCGGGACAGGGGGCTCATGGCTACACCTTC
TRBJ2-1 | - | TRBD2 | TRBV29-1 | CSVETSGRVYNEQFF | TGCAGCGTTGAAACTAGCGGGAGAGTATACAATGAGCAGTTCTTC
TRBJ1-1 | - | - | TRBV11-2 | CASSLSVNTEAFF | TGTGCCAGCAGCTTATCAGTGAACACTGAAGCTTTCTTT
TRBJ2-7 | - | - | TRBV7-2 | CASSYLSYEQYF | TGTGCCAGCAGCTACCTATCCTACGAGCAGTACTTC
TRBJ2-5 | - | TRBD2 | TRBV9 | CASSGRAGETQETQYF | TGTGCCAGCAGCGGAAGAGCGGGGGAAACCCAAGAGACCCAGTACTTC
TRBJ1-1 | - | TRBD1 | TRBV6-5 | CASSYTGQGNTEAFF | TGTGCCAGCAGTTACACGGGACAGGGAAACACTGAAGCTTTCTTT
TRBJ2-3 | once | TRBD2 | TRBV7-2 | CASTGRTSDTQYF | TGTGCCAGCACCGGGAGGACTTCAGATACGCAGTATTTT
TRBJ2-7 | - | - | TRBV4-2 | CASSHVGSSYEQYF | TGTGCCAGCAGCCACGTAGGGAGCTCCTACGAGCAGTACTTC
TRBJ2-1 | - | TRBD2 | TRBV19 | CASTPTSGGVSVEFF | TGTGCCAGTACCCCGACTAGCGGGGGGGTTTCGGTGGAGTTCTTC
TRBJ2-5 | - | - | TRBV2 | CASRDPGDGETQYF | TGTGCCAGCAGGGATCCGGGGGACGGGGAGACCCAGTACTTC
TRBJ1-5 | - | - | TRBV6-5 | CASSYGAVFGSQPQHF | TGTGCCAGCAGTTACGGAGCGGTGTTTGGGTCGCAGCCCCAGCATTTT
TRBJ1-1 | - | - | TRBV18 | CASSPLPTPQIQNTEAFF | TGTGCCAGCTCACCACTCCCGACACCCCAAATCCAGAACACTGAAGCTTTCTTT
TRBJ1-4 | - | TRBD1 | TRBV18 | CASSPRTGSNEKLFF | TGTGCCAGCTCACCACGGACAGGGTCTAATGAAAAACTGTTTTTT
TRBJ2-3 | - | - | TRBV5-1 | CASSLAGGTDTQYF | TGCGCCAGCAGCTTGGCGGGTGGTACAGATACGCAGTATTTT
TRBJ2-7 | - | TRBD1 | TRBV13 | CASSTGTGDEQYF | TGTGCCAGCAGCACGGGGACAGGGGACGAGCAGTACTTC
TRBJ2-7 | - | - | TRBV18 | CASSRTASYEQYF | TGTGCCAGCTCACGGACAGCCTCCTACGAGCAGTACTTC
TRBJ2-7 | - | TRBD1 | TRBV5-1 | CASSSFYGTGQNYEQYF | TGCGCCAGCAGCTCCTTCTATGGGACAGGTCAAAACTACGAGCAGTACTTC
TRBJ1-1 | - | - | TRBV9 | CASSVGGGPDEAFF | TGTGCCAGCAGCGTAGGGGGGGGGCCGGATGAAGCTTTCTTT
TRBJ2-1 | few | TRBD1 | TRBV25-1 | CASTRDRGEDEQFF | TGTGCCAGCACCAGGGACAGGGGCGAGGATGAGCAGTTCTTC
TRBJ2-3 | - | TRBD1 | TRBV29-1 | CSVPQGADTQYF | TGCAGCGTTCCGCAGGGGGCAGATACGCAGTATTTT
TRBJ2-7 | - | TRBD1 | TRBV10-3 | CAIRRTGGDYEQYF | TGTGCCATCAGGAGGACAGGGGGCGACTACGAGCAGTACTTC
TRBJ1-6 | - | - | TRBV27 | CASSLRVTSSYNSPLHF | TGTGCCAGCAGTTTACGGGTAACTAGCTCCTATAATTCACCCCTCCACTTT
TRBJ1-2 | - | TRBD1 | TRBV6-1 | CASSAALGTGTIGYTF | TGTGCCAGCAGTGCAGCCCTCGGGACAGGCACTATTGGCTACACCTTC
TRBJ2-3 | - | TRBD2 | TRBV7-9 | CASSPRGGHTDTQYF | TGTGCCAGCAGCCCCCGGGGGGGGCACACAGATACGCAGTATTTT
TRBJ2-1 | - | - | TRBV19 | CASSRQNLRVFF | TGTGCCAGTAGTAGACAGAACCTAAGGGTGTTCTTC
TRBJ2-5 | - | TRBD2 | TRBV10-3 | CAISERLAGEETQYF | TGTGCCATCAGTGAAAGGCTAGCGGGGGAGGAGACCCAGTACTTC
TRBJ1-1 | few | - | TRBV18 | CASSLGGDTEAFF | TGTGCCAGCTCCTTAGGGGGGGACACTGAAGCTTTCTTT
TRBJ1-1 | - | - | TRBV6-5 | CASSYSTGTEAFF | TGTGCCAGCAGCTACTCGACGGGGACTGAAGCTTTCTTT
TRBJ2-3 | - | TRBD2 | TRBV7-6 | CASSLGAGVTDTQYF | TGTGCCAGCAGCTTAGGTGCGGGAGTCACAGATACGCAGTATTTT
TRBJ2-7 | - | - | TRBV7-2 | CASSEQGILYEQYF | TGTGCCAGCAGCGAACAGGGTATCCTCTACGAGCAGTACTTC
TRBJ2-7 | once | - | TRBV2 | CASGQSIYEQYF | TGTGCCAGCGGACAGTCAATTTACGAGCAGTACTTC
TRBJ2-2 | - | TRBD2 | TRBV9 | CASSVLSVAGGNTGELFF | TGTGCCAGCAGCGTCTTATCAGTAGCGGGAGGGAACACCGGGGAGCTGTTTTTT
TRBJ1-2 | - | - | TRBV29-1 | CSVEKWRNYGYTF | TGCAGCGTTGAAAAGTGGAGAAACTATGGCTACACCTTC
TRBJ2-7 | once | TRBD2 | TRBV27 | CASSRGLGDNEQYF | TGTGCCAGCAGTCGGGGACTAGGAGACAACGAGCAGTACTTC